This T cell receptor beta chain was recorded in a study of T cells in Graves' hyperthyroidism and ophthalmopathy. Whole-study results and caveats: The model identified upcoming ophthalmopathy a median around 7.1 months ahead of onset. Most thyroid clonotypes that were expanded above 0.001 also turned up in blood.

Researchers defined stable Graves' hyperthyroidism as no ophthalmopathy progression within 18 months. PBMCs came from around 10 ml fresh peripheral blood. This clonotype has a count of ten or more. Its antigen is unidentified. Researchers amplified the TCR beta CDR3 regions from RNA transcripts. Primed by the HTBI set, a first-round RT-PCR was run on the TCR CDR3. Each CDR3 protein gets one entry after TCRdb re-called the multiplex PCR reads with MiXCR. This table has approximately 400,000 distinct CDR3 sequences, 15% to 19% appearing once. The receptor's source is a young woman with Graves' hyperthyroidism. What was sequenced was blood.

The CDR3 nucleotides are TGTGCCAGCAGTCCGCCGTGGGGGAGTGGAAACACCATATATTTT. This codes for CASSPPWGSGNTIYF. This sequence joins TRBV28 and TRBJ1-3; the D gene is possibly TRBD1 (5 bases). CDR3 length equals 15 residues. Germline CDR1 and CDR2: MDHEN and SYDVKM. The V and J ends lost 5 bases and 3 bases respectively, with 14 bases between them.